This entry describes one T cell receptor (beta chain). Antigen unknown. Stated time point: cycle 4 day 1 (C4D1), after five to seven weeks of nivolumab. Each and every patient relapsed after autologous stem cell transplantation, and patients got differing brentuximab vedotin exposure. Best overall response was complete response, partial response or progressive disease in these relapsed/refractory classical Hodgkin lymphoma patients. The data derive from a study of PD-1 blockade in classical Hodgkin lymphoma. Repertoires were generated with immunoSEQ multiplex PCR, while TCRdb's copy carries only in-frame clones and drops some. The sample lists 11,000 to 15,000 clones; 80% to 90% were seen once. Study observations and caveats: By cycle point C4D1, TCR diversity had risen significantly in CD4+ cells (but not CD8+ cells). Reports indicated that newly diagnosed patients had lower baseline TCR diversity than healthy donors did.

V lost 3 bases, J lost 3 bases, and 5 bases stayed unmatched. Germline values: CDR1 SGHDT, CDR2 YYEEEE. The CDR3 has 15 amino acids. The rearrangement joins TRBV5-6 to TRBJ2-7; 11 positions match TRBD2. The material sequenced was peripheral blood mononuclear cells (PBMCs), taken before the fourth cycle of nivolumab. This clonotype was sampled from a human donor with classical Hodgkin lymphoma. DNA of the CDR3: TGTGCCAGCAGCTATATAGCGGGGGGGCTCTACGAGCAGTACTTC. Encoded protein: CASSYIAGGLYEQYF.